Included here is one T cell receptor (beta chain) sequence, with context. Here immunoSEQ multiplex PCR was the method, and the copy in TCRdb shows in-frame clones only, minus some. The sample lists around 2,000,000 clones, approximately 94% occurring once. Positively selected for CCR7, the CD45RO-negative cells used as naive CD8 cells excluded terminally differentiated effector memory CD45RA+ cells. This CDR3 has 16 amino acids. CDR1 is SNHLY, CDR2 FYNNEI, per germline. The junction had 3 bases not matched to a gene; V was cut back by 1 base and J by 4 bases. This entry is derived from a study of shared clonotypes between healthy human individuals.

This chain uses TRBV2 with TRBJ2-1, with 11 bases matching TRBD2. Sequences were obtained from naive CD8+ T cells sorted from blood. This sequence originates from a man younger than 30 in good health. The CDR3 reads CASSEEVAGGYNEQFF. As DNA, the CDR3 is TGTGCCAGCAGTGAAGAGGTAGCGGGAGGGTACAATGAGCAGTTCTTC. Based on the CDR3 plus reference TRBV2 and TRBJ2-1, the full variable domain is EPEVTQTPSHQVTQMGQEVILRCVPISNHLYFYWYRQILGQKVEFLVSFYNNEISEKSEIFDDQFSVERPDGSNFTLKIRSTKLEDSAMYFCASSEEVAGGYNEQFFGPGTRLTVL.